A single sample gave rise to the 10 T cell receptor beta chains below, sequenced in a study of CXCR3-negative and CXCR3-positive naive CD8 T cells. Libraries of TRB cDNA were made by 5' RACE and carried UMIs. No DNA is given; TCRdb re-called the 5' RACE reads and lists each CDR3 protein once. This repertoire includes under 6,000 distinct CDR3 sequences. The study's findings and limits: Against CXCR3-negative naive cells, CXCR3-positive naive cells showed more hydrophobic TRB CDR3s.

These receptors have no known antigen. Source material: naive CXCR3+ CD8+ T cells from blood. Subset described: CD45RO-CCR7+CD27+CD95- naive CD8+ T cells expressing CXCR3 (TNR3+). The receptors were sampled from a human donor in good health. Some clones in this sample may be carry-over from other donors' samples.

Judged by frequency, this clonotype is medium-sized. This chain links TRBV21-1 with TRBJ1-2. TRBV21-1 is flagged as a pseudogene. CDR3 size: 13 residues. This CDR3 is CASIQNRGGGYTF.

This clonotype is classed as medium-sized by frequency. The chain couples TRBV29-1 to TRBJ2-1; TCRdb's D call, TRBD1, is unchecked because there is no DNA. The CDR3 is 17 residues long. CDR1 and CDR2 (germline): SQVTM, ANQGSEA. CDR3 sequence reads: CSVEVPRGQWSYNEQFF.

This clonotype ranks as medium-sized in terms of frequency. The CDR3 region is CSAKGVRTGELFF. The V call is TRBV20-1, the J call TRBJ2-2; there is no DNA to check the TCRdb D call of TRBD1. CDR3 length: 13 amino acids. The germline V gene encodes CDR1 DFQATT and CDR2 SNEGSKA (reference sequence).

The CDR3 loop is CSVNGLAGVIYNEQFF. The V and J genes are TRBV29-1 and TRBJ2-1; TCRdb picks TRBD2, but there is no DNA to check that call. From germline, CDR1 is SQVTM and CDR2 ANQGSEA. The CDR3 loop spans 16 amino acids.

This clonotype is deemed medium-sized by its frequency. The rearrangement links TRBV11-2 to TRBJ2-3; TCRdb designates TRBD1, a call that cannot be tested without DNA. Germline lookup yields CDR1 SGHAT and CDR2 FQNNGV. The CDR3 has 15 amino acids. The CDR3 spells CASSFQAGLTDTQYF.

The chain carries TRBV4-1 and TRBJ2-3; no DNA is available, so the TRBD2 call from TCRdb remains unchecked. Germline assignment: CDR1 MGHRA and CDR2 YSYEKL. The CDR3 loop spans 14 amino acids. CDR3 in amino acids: CASSQEGRTDTQYF.

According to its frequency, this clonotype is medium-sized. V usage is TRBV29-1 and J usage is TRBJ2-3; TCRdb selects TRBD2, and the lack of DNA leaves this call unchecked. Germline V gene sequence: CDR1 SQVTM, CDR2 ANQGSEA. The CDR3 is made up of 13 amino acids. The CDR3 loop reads CSVEGRSTDTQYF.

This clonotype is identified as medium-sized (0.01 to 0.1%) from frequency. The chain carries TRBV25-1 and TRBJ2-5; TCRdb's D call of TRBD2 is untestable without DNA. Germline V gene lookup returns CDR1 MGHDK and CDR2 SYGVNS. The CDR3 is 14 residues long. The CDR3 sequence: CASSGREVWETQYF.

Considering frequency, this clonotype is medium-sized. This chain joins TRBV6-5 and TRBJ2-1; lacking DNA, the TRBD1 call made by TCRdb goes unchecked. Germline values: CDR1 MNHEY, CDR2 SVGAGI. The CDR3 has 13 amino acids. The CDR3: CASSPRRGDEQFF.

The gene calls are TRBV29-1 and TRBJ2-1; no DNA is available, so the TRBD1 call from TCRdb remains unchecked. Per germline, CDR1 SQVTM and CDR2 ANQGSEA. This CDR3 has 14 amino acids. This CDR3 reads CSVAGTGDRDEQFF.